The present entry profiles one T cell receptor (beta chain) with its context. The data belong to a study of somatic mutations in cytotoxic T cells in rheumatoid arthritis. In the study overall: Blood from the patient (roughly 27 ml EDTA) was drawn right after diagnosis, pretreatment.

Germline assignment: CDR1 MGHRA and CDR2 YSYEKL. This CDR3 has 15 amino acids. J lost 4 bases, V lost 4 bases, and 4 bases had no gene match. Libraries were prepared by immunoSEQ multiplex PCR; TCRdb keeps only in-frame clonotypes and omits some of them. The table has about 4,200 clones, 55% to 80% seen once; the top ten hold more than 30%. This TCR was recovered from an adult with rheumatoid arthritis. What was sequenced was CD8+ T cells sorted from blood. V gene TRBV4-1 combines with J gene TRBJ1-2, with 12 bases that match TRBD1. The CDR3 is CASSRGTGGVYGYTF. The CDR3 DNA sequence: TGCGCCAGCAGCCGAGGGACAGGGGGCGTCTATGGCTACACCTTC.